Below, 24 T cell receptor beta chains from the same sample are listed, as sequenced in a study of OX40 agonist ivuxolimab in advanced cancers. Repertoires were generated with immunoSEQ multiplex PCR, while TCRdb's copy carries only in-frame clones and drops some. Among 30,000 or so clones listed, more than 70% were seen once. Sequenced material: CD4+ or CD8+ T cells sorted from blood, taken in a trial of the OX40 agonist ivuxolimab. Receptors originate from an adult with an advanced solid tumor such as melanoma, head and neck, liver or kidney cancer.

This clone is large within its sample. The chain combines TRBV20-1 with TRBJ2-1; 9 bases match TRBD2. Per the germline V gene, CDR1 is DFQATT and CDR2 is SNEGSKA (reference sequence). CDR3 length: 11 residues. V lost 7 bases to trimming and J lost 8 bases; unmatched junction nucleotides: 3. The CDR3 DNA sequence: TGCAGTGTTGAGCGGGGGGATGAGCAGTTCTTC. Protein: CSVERGDEQFF.

The genes are TRBV27 and TRBJ2-2; D is unresolved. CDR1 is MNHEY and CDR2 is SMNVEV in the germline V gene (reference sequence). The CDR3 length is 16 residues. The V end was cut by 4 bases, the J end by 2 bases, with 14 bases between. This CDR3 is CASSSPAATNTGELFF. Here the CDR3 DNA reads TGTGCCAGCAGTTCCCCGGCGGCTACTAACACCGGGGAGCTGTTTTTT.

This clone was recorded once. This rearrangement joins TRBV1 to TRBJ1-5; no check of the table's D call, TRBD1, against the DNA was made. TRBV1 is flagged as a pseudogene. The CDR3 is 16 residues long. The CDR3: CTSSQDGGPWTQPQHF. CDR3 bases: TGCACCAGCAGCCAAGATGGGGGCCCATGGACTCAGCCCCAGCATTTT.

This chain joins TRBV9 and TRBJ1-6; D may be TRBD1 (6 bases). V lost 2 bases and J 2 bases, leaving 11 bases between the germline ends. CDR1 and CDR2 (germline): SGDLS, YYNGEE. The CDR3 loop spans 16 amino acids. CDR3 loop: CASSVSGGPYNSPLHF. CDR3 nucleotide sequence: TGTGCCAGCAGCGTCTCCGGGGGGCCCTATAATTCACCCCTCCACTTT.

The chain uses TRBV27 and TRBJ2-7; D gene ambiguous. The V end lost 1 base, the J end lost 2 bases, and 6 bases lay between the germline ends. The CDR3 runs 13 residues. Germline CDR1 is MNHEY and CDR2 is SMNVEV (reference sequence). DNA of the CDR3: TGTGCCAGCAGTTTATACAGCCCCTACGAGCAGTACTTC. Protein product: CASSLYSPYEQYF.

The chain has TRBV5-1 and TRBJ2-3; D may be TRBD1 or TRBD2 (5 bases each). This CDR3 contains 15 residues. The V end was cut by 4 bases, the J end by 10 bases, with 22 bases between. Germline CDR1 is SGHRS and CDR2 is YFSETQ. The CDR3 spells CASSRTGATPLSQYF. As DNA, the CDR3 is TGCGCCAGCAGCCGTACCGGGGCAACCCCGTTATCGCAGTATTTT.

This chain uses TRBV4-3 with TRBJ2-3, with 7 bases aligning to TRBD2. The CDR3 loop spans 14 amino acids. V trimming: 0 bases; J trimming: 5 bases; junction bases outside the gene matches: 2. Germline lookup yields CDR1 LGHNA and CDR2 YSLEER. The DNA for the CDR3 is TGCGCCAGCAGCCAAGACCTAGCGGAAGATACGCAGTATTTT. As protein: CASSQDLAEDTQYF.

The gene calls are TRBV9 and TRBJ2-5, with D perhaps matching TRBD1 (6 bases). Trimming removed 3 bases from V and 2 bases from J, with 11 bases in between. The CDR3 totals 14 residues. CDR1 and CDR2 (germline): SGDLS, YYNGEE. CDR3 bases: TGTGCCAGCAGCGCGACAGGCCGACAAGAGACCCAGTACTTC. Its protein is CASSATGRQETQYF.

The CDR3 sequence: CASSEGGRQETQYF. Written as DNA, the CDR3 is TGTGCCAGCAGCGAGGGGGGACGACAAGAGACCCAGTACTTC. The rearrangement joins TRBV9 to TRBJ2-5; D could derive from TRBD1 or TRBD2 (6 bases each). Germline CDR1 SGDLS, CDR2 YYNGEE. The CDR3 has 14 residues. V was shortened by 3 bases and J by 2 bases, with 11 bases between the two germline ends.

V and J are TRBV4-1 and TRBJ1-2; 8 bases agree with TRBD1. From germline, CDR1 is MGHRA and CDR2 YSYEKL. The CDR3 length is 15 residues. Trimming took 0 bases from V and 6 from J; bases not matched to a gene: 6. Written as DNA, the CDR3 is TGCGCCAGCAGCCAAGAGGCGACAGGGGAGAATGGCTACACCTTC. This gives the protein CASSQEATGENGYTF.

The rearrangement links TRBV28 to TRBJ1-2; D unresolved. Trimming took 3 bases from V and 7 from J, leaving 12 bases between them. CDR1 and CDR2 (germline): MDHEN, SYDVKM. The CDR3 is 13 amino acids. The CDR3 is CASSFGLSGGYTF. CDR3 coding DNA: TGTGCCAGCAGTTTTGGCCTTTCGGGTGGCTACACCTTC.

V is TRBV6-5 and J is TRBJ2-5, with TRBD1 identical over 8 bases. The CDR3 loop spans 15 amino acids. V dropped 0 bases and J dropped 1; count of bases not matched to a gene: 1. Per the germline V gene, CDR1 is MNHEY and CDR2 is SVGAGI. DNA for the CDR3: TGTGCCAGCAGTTACTCGACAGGGGCCCAAGAGACCCAGTACTTC. Protein: CASSYSTGAQETQYF.

This chain connects TRBV28 to TRBJ2-1; 11 bases are shared with TRBD2. The CDR3 spans 16 residues. V lost 3 bases, J lost 2 bases, and 3 bases stayed unmatched. Germline V gene lookup returns CDR1 MDHEN and CDR2 SYDVKM. CDR3 loop: CASSLETSGAYNEQFF. The CDR3 region has the DNA TGTGCCAGCAGTTTGGAGACTAGCGGGGCCTACAATGAGCAGTTCTTC.

This clone turned up a few times. The rearrangement joins TRBV27 to TRBJ1-5, with 9 bases fitting TRBD1. The CDR3 spans 14 residues. V shed 6 bases, J shed 5 bases, and the junction held 5 bases outside the gene matches. The V gene's germline CDR1 is MNHEY and CDR2 SMNVEV (reference sequence). CDR3: CASSSGQGYQPQHF. CDR3 DNA: TGTGCCAGCAGCTCGGGACAGGGATATCAGCCCCAGCATTTT.

This clone has just a few counts. CDR3 sequence (DNA): TGTGCCAGCAGCGTAGGGTCCAGCTACGAGCAGTACTTC. It specifies CASSVGSSYEQYF. The chain combines TRBV9 with TRBJ2-7, with D uncertain. Germline CDR1 SGDLS, CDR2 YYNGEE. The CDR3 loop spans 13 amino acids. Between the trimmed V and J ends, which lost 0 bases and 3 bases, there was a span of 7 bases.

The V gene is TRBV7-2, the J gene TRBJ1-1, with no clear D. CDR1 SGHTA and CDR2 FQGNSA come from the germline V gene. Between the trimmed V and J ends, which lost 1 base and 0 bases, there was a span of 9 bases. CDR3 length: 15 residues. CDR3 in DNA: TGTGCCAGCAGCTTAGAGGTGGGCCTGAACACTGAAGCTTTCTTT. Translation gives CASSLEVGLNTEAFF. Supplemented by reference TRBV7-2 and TRBJ1-1, the full variable domain reads GAGVSQSPSNKVTEKGKDVELRCDPISGHTALYWYRQSLGQGLEFLIYFQGNSAPDKSGLPSDRFSAERTGGSVSTLTIQRTQQEDSAVYLCASSLEVGLNTEAFFGQGTRLTVV.

CDR3 sequence reads: CASSLYSVESSDTQYF. Written as DNA, the CDR3 is TGCGCCAGCAGCTTGTATTCGGTGGAGTCCTCAGATACGCAGTATTTT. The rearrangement uses TRBV5-1 and TRBJ2-3; D is unclear. This CDR3 contains 16 residues. Germline assignment: CDR1 SGHRS and CDR2 YFSETQ. V was pared by 1 base and J by 4 bases, with 16 bases between.

The V gene is TRBV5-6, the J gene TRBJ1-2, with a possible D match to TRBD1 (5 bases). The CDR3 covers 14 residues. Germline-derived CDR1 and CDR2 are SGHDT and YYEEEE. The V and J ends lost 0 bases and 6 bases respectively, with 12 bases between them. CDR3 nucleotide sequence: TGTGCCAGCAGCTTGGGAAAGGGGCGAAATGGCTACACCTTC. This codes for CASSLGKGRNGYTF.

The chain is built from TRBV27 and TRBJ2-7, with 7 nucleotides matching TRBD1. CDR3 length equals 13 residues. CDR1 is MNHEY and CDR2 is SMNVEV in the germline V gene (reference sequence). V lost 6 bases to trimming and J lost 2 bases; unmatched junction nucleotides: 4. The CDR3 DNA is TGTGCCAGCAGAGGGGGCTACCCCTACGAGCAGTACTTC. The encoded protein is CASRGGYPYEQYF.

This clone was seen at least ten times. This chain joins TRBV27 and TRBJ1-1, with D maybe TRBD1 (5 bases). CDR3 length: 13 residues. V lost 3 bases to trimming and J lost 4 bases, with 9 bases between them. CDR1 is MNHEY and CDR2 is SMNVEV in the germline V gene (reference sequence). CDR3 DNA: TGTGCCAGCAGTTTTGGGGGGGGCACTGAAGCTTTCTTT. Its translation is CASSFGGGTEAFF.

This chain links TRBV5-1 with TRBJ1-1; D call uncertain. Trimming shortened V by 0 bases and J by 6 bases, and 21 bases separated the two germline ends. CDR1 and CDR2 (germline): SGHRS, YFSETQ. This CDR3 region has 17 residues. CDR3 in amino acids: CASSLGTLGREGAEAFF. CDR3 nucleotide sequence: TGCGCCAGCAGCTTGGGGACCCTGGGGAGGGAAGGCGCTGAAGCTTTCTTT.

V gene TRBV9 combines with J gene TRBJ2-6; D uncertain. V lost 0 bases to trimming and J lost 1 base, with 8 bases between them. Germline V gene sequence: CDR1 SGDLS, CDR2 YYNGEE. This CDR3 spans 16 amino acids. In DNA, the CDR3 is TGTGCCAGCAGCGTAGGTTCGGGTTCTGGGGCCAACGTCCTGACTTTC. This encodes CASSVGSGSGANVLTF.

The V call is TRBV6-5, the J call TRBJ2-3, with a possible D match to TRBD2 (5 bases). Per the germline V gene, CDR1 is MNHEY and CDR2 is SVGAGI. V lost 2 bases, J lost 8 bases, and 14 bases lay in between. CDR3 length: 14 residues. CDR3 nucleotide sequence: TGTGCCAGCAGTTACGCTGACCCCAGCGGTACGCAGTATTTT. Amino acids: CASSYADPSGTQYF.

The chain joins TRBV19 to TRBJ2-1; 7 nucleotides match TRBD2. The V gene end was trimmed by 6 bases and the J gene end by 3 bases; junction bases not matched to a gene: 5. This CDR3 is built from 14 residues. CDR1 and CDR2 from the germline V gene are LNHDA and SQIVND (reference sequence). CDR3 loop: CASSHTGGYNEQFF. Here the CDR3 DNA reads TGTGCCAGTAGCCATACGGGAGGCTACAATGAGCAGTTCTTC.